The 10 T cell receptor beta chains listed next were all sequenced from one sample in a study of T cell responses to AZD1222 COVID-19 vaccine. Repertoires were generated with immunoSEQ multiplex PCR, while TCRdb's copy carries only in-frame clones and drops some. Of roughly 110,000 clones detected, 90% appear once; the ten largest clones hold around 7.6%. Sequencing was performed on peripheral blood, taken 28 days after the second AZD1222 dose. These receptors all stem from an adult who received the AZD1222 COVID-19 vaccine.

V usage is TRBV4-3 and J usage is TRBJ2-7; TRBD2 might be the D (6 bases). Germline V lookup: CDR1 LGHNA, CDR2 YSLEER. V dropped 1 base and J dropped 5 bases, with 15 bases sitting between them. The CDR3 is 15 residues long. CDR3 region: CASSQARTNGHEQYF. The CDR3 coding sequence is TGCGCCAGCAGCCAAGCGAGGACTAACGGTCACGAGCAGTACTTC.

In this sample, this clone turned up once. The chain combines TRBV6-5 with TRBJ2-5; tentative D call: TRBD1 (8 bases). The CDR3 is made up of 13 amino acids. Between the trimmed V and J ends, which lost 7 bases and 5 bases, there was a span of 14 bases. The germline CDR1 and CDR2 sequences are MNHEY and SVGAGI. CDR3 DNA sequence: TGTGCCAGCACAGGACAGGGAGGGGAGACCCAGTACTTC. This codes for CASTGQGGETQYF.

This clone was seen only a few times. The CDR3 DNA follows: TGTGCCAGCAGCCAAGATCGGGGGGGATGGACGCAGACCCAGTACTTC. It specifies CASSQDRGGWTQTQYF. The rearrangement uses TRBV4-2 and TRBJ2-5, with 8 positions matching TRBD2. Germline V gene lookup returns CDR1 LGHNA and CDR2 YNFKEQ. V lost 0 bases to trimming and J lost 6 bases; unmatched junction nucleotides: 9. This CDR3 region has 16 residues.

The CDR3 region is CASSAGLAGSQETQYF. CDR3 nucleotide sequence: TGTGCCAGCAGCGCCGGACTAGCGGGCAGCCAAGAGACCCAGTACTTC. The chain recombines TRBV7-2 with TRBJ2-5, with 11 bases aligning to TRBD2. The germline gives CDR1 SGHTA, CDR2 FQGNSA. The CDR3 is 16 amino acids. Germline trimming cut 5 bases from V and 1 base from J; bases unmatched to any gene: 6.

The rearrangement joins TRBV3-1 (or the pseudogene TRBV3-2) to TRBJ2-1, with D uncertain. CDR3 length: 11 amino acids. The ends were cut back, 2 bases at V and 9 bases at J, with 5 bases in the middle. Germline loops: CDR1 LGHDT, CDR2 YNNKEL (reference sequence). CDR3 sequence reads: CASSQSGEQFF. In DNA form, the CDR3 reads TGTGCCAGCAGCCAATCCGGTGAGCAGTTCTTC.

A single count supports this clone. The V call is TRBV4-3, the J call TRBJ2-7, with TRBD1 matching over 7 bases. Germline values: CDR1 LGHNA, CDR2 YSLEER. With V trimmed by 2 bases and J by 2 bases, 6 bases remained unmatched. The CDR3 spans 15 residues. The CDR3: CASSQIQGFPYEQYF. The CDR3 nucleotides are TGCGCCAGCAGCCAAATACAGGGGTTTCCCTACGAGCAGTACTTC.

The chain couples TRBV24-1 to TRBJ2-3, with D perhaps matching TRBD1 (6 bases). CDR3 length: 13 residues. CDR1 and CDR2 (germline): KGHDR, SFDVKD. V was shortened by 6 bases and J by 4 bases, with 10 bases between the two germline ends. Here the CDR3 reads CATSKGVADTQYF. In DNA form, the CDR3 reads TGTGCCACCAGTAAGGGGGTGGCAGATACGCAGTATTTT.

The V gene is TRBV30, the J gene TRBJ1-4; no clear D gene. Germline CDR1 and CDR2: GTSNPN and SVGIG (reference sequence). This CDR3 contains 13 residues. V lost 4 bases and J lost 6, with 12 bases in between. The CDR3 DNA is TGTGCCTGGAATGACGGGGATTATGAAAAACTGTTTTTT. Residues: CAWNDGDYEKLFF. Full variable domain (outside the CDR3, taken from reference TRBV30 and TRBJ1-4): SQTIHQWPATLVQPVGSPLSLECTVEGTSNPNLYWYRQAAGRGLQLLFYSVGIGQISSEVPQNLSASRPQDRQFILSSKKLLLSDSGFYLCAWNDGDYEKLFFGSGTQLSVL.

The genes are TRBV11-3 and TRBJ2-1; weak D call: TRBD2 (5 bases). V lost 2 bases to trimming and J lost 9 bases, with 14 bases between them. There are 14 residues in the CDR3. Germline CDR1 reads SGHNT; CDR2 reads YENEEA. The CDR3 spells CASSLFRGSIEQFF. The DNA for the CDR3 is TGTGCCAGCAGCTTATTTCGGGGAAGTATTGAGCAGTTCTTC.

The chain has TRBV19 and TRBJ1-5; D is unclear. CDR1 LNHDA and CDR2 SQIVND come from the germline V gene (reference sequence). Trimming shortened V by 0 bases and J by 0 bases, and 12 bases separated the two germline ends. The CDR3 sequence is 17 residues long. The CDR3 loop is CASSIDPPAFSNQPQHF. The CDR3 DNA follows: TGTGCCAGTAGTATAGATCCCCCGGCCTTTAGCAATCAGCCCCAGCATTTT.